Each of the 23 T cell receptor beta chains below was sequenced from the same sample in a study of blood T cell repertoires in COVID-19. Assay: immunoSEQ multiplex PCR; the TCRdb copy retains only in-frame clones and omits some. This sample yields hundreds of thousands of clones, of which about 90% are seen a single time; nearly 2% belongs to the top ten. The sequencing sample was made of PBMCs or T cells enriched from blood (not recorded which). Every receptor here comes from a woman aged 18-29 years with acute COVID-19.

The J gene is TRBJ2-7, the V gene TRBV19; D is perhaps TRBD1 (5 bases). The germline V gene encodes CDR1 LNHDA and CDR2 SQIVND (reference sequence). CDR3 length: 14 residues. Trimming took 5 bases from V and 0 from J, leaving 11 bases between them. The CDR3 protein is CASSPTTVSYEQYF. CDR3 DNA: TGTGCCAGTAGTCCGACGACAGTCTCCTACGAGCAGTACTTC.

The chain has TRBV7-9 and TRBJ1-1; D gene ambiguous. The CDR3 spans 14 residues. The V and J ends lost 8 bases and 2 bases respectively, with 15 bases between them. Germline V lookup: CDR1 SEHNR, CDR2 FQNEAQ (reference sequence). CDR3 sequence: CASAYRSRNTEAFF. CDR3 sequence (DNA): TGTGCCAGCGCCTATAGGAGCCGAAACACTGAAGCTTTCTTT.

On this clone: At the DNA level, this CDR3 is encoded by other sequences in the same sample as well. The genes are TRBV12-3 or TRBV12-4 and TRBJ1-3; D might be TRBD1 (6 bases). With 5 bases removed from V and 5 bases from J, the gap between germline ends came to 10 bases. This CDR3 has 13 amino acids. CDR3 protein: CASSRQVRNTIYF. The CDR3, as DNA: TGTGCCAGCAGTAGACAGGTTAGAAACACCATATATTTT.

The chain employs TRBV19 and TRBJ2-3, with 9 bases that match TRBD1. Germline-derived CDR1 and CDR2 are LNHDA and SQIVND (reference sequence). The trim removed 9 bases at V and 9 bases at J, leaving 13 bases unmatched. The CDR3 has 14 amino acids. CDR3 DNA: TGTGCCAGCAACCCGGGACAGGGTCTGAGGACGCAGTATTTT. As protein: CASNPGQGLRTQYF.

The V and J genes are TRBV6-1 and TRBJ1-2; perhaps TRBD1 as D (6 bases). V was clipped by 1 base and J by 6 bases, with 12 bases between them. The CDR3 length is 14 residues. CDR1 MNHNS and CDR2 SASEGT come from the germline V gene. CDR3 amino acids: CASSEGRQVNGYTF. The CDR3 DNA sequence: TGTGCCAGCAGTGAAGGTAGACAGGTGAATGGCTACACCTTC.

The CDR3 spells CASSYSVGQGYSNQPQHF. The CDR3 DNA sequence: TGTGCCAGCAGTTACTCAGTCGGACAGGGATATAGCAATCAGCCCCAGCATTTT. The chain combines TRBV6-2 or TRBV6-3 with TRBJ1-5; TRBD1 matches at 8 bases. The ends lost 0 bases at V and 0 bases at J; junction bases unmatched: 7. Germline values: CDR1 MNHEY, CDR2 SVGEGT. The CDR3 runs to 18 residues.

The V gene is TRBV29-1, the J gene TRBJ2-4; TRBD1 is a possible D gene (6 bases). V was shortened by 4 bases and J by 4 bases, with 20 bases between the two germline ends. The CDR3 is 16 amino acids. Per germline, CDR1 SQVTM and CDR2 ANQGSEA. CDR3: CSVAPLQPQGKNIQYF. The CDR3 region has the DNA TGCAGCGTTGCCCCCCTCCAACCACAGGGAAAAAACATTCAGTACTTC.

The chain recombines TRBV6-5 with TRBJ2-1, with D maybe TRBD2 (5 bases). CDR1 is MNHEY, CDR2 SVGAGI, per germline. V gave up 2 bases and J gave up 5 bases, with 7 bases separating them. The CDR3 consists of 13 residues. The DNA of the CDR3 is TGTGCCAGCAGTTACAGGACTCACAATGAGCAGTTCTTC. Protein sequence: CASSYRTHNEQFF.

This sequence joins TRBV28 and TRBJ2-1, with D possibly matching TRBD2 (6 bases). Trimming removed 2 bases at V and 8 bases at J, with 16 bases between. This CDR3 is 15 amino acids long. Germline V gene sequence: CDR1 MDHEN, CDR2 SYDVKM. In nucleotides, the CDR3 is TGTGCCAGCAGTTTAGGTACCCCTGCTAGCGATGAGCAGTTCTTC. Translation gives CASSLGTPASDEQFF.

The chain combines TRBV10-3 with TRBJ2-1, with no clear D. V lost 1 base, J lost 3 bases, and 19 bases lay in between. CDR1 and CDR2 (germline): ENHRY, SYGVKD. The CDR3 contains 18 residues. This CDR3 is CAISEYSRRVFSYNEQFF. For the CDR3, the DNA is TGTGCCATCAGTGAGTACTCACGCCGGGTGTTTAGCTACAATGAGCAGTTCTTC.

This chain connects TRBV7-2 to TRBJ2-7; tentatively, D is TRBD1 (6 bases). This CDR3 region has 14 residues. The V end was cut by 5 bases, the J end by 2 bases, with 13 bases between. Germline CDR1 and CDR2: SGHTA and FQGNSA. CDR3 protein: CASSPRTAAYEQYF. The CDR3 DNA sequence: TGTGCCAGCAGCCCGCGGACAGCCGCCTACGAGCAGTACTTC.

This sequence joins TRBV3-1 (or the pseudogene TRBV3-2) and TRBJ1-6; D not certain. V was cut by 3 bases and J by 13 bases, with 16 bases left in between. Germline loops: CDR1 LGHDT, CDR2 YNNKEL (reference sequence). This CDR3 region has 14 residues. The CDR3 DNA is TGTGCCAGCAGCCAGGCAGGACTGGAAAGTCCCCTCCACTTT. As protein: CASSQAGLESPLHF.

In its sample, this clone was seen a few times. The gene calls are TRBV5-4 and TRBJ2-5; D unclear. The V gene lost 0 bases and the J gene lost 7 bases, with 10 bases spanning the gap. Per the germline V gene, CDR1 is SGHNT and CDR2 is YYREEE (reference sequence). The CDR3 spans 13 residues. In DNA form, the CDR3 reads TGTGCCAGCAGCTTGGACCCATCAGGGACCCAGTACTTC. This gives the protein CASSLDPSGTQYF.

The gene calls are TRBV30 and TRBJ1-5, with 7 positions matching TRBD1. Germline V gene data show CDR1 as GTSNPN and CDR2 as SVGIG (reference sequence). J was trimmed by 10 bases and V by 7 bases; bases with no gene match: 16. The length of the CDR3 is 14 residues. Written as DNA, the CDR3 is TGTGCCTACAACGAGGCAGGGGGAAGGGGACCCCAGCATTTT. Its translation is CAYNEAGGRGPQHF.

The V and J genes are TRBV2 and TRBJ2-3; the match to TRBD2 covers 8 bases. There are 15 residues in the CDR3. Unmatched junction bases numbered 6, after V lost 5 bases and J lost 2 bases. Germline-derived CDR1 and CDR2 are SNHLY and FYNNEI. Here the CDR3 reads CASSFGGALTDTQYF. CDR3 nucleotide sequence: TGTGCCAGCAGTTTCGGGGGGGCCCTCACAGATACGCAGTATTTT.

V is TRBV27 and J is TRBJ2-6, with 10 bases matching TRBD1. The length of the CDR3 is 19 residues. Germline loops: CDR1 MNHEY, CDR2 SMNVEV (reference sequence). V shed 4 bases and J 4 bases; nucleotides not matched to a gene: 13. The chain's CDR3 is CASSSLTGGEFLGANVLTF. The CDR3, as DNA: TGTGCCAGCAGTTCATTGACAGGGGGCGAATTCTTGGGGGCCAACGTCCTGACTTTC.

The chain joins TRBV3-1 (or the pseudogene TRBV3-2) to TRBJ2-1, with 8 bases that match TRBD2. V shed 11 bases, J shed 7 bases, and the junction held 10 bases outside the gene matches. The CDR3 has 13 amino acids. The germline V gene encodes CDR1 LGHDT and CDR2 YNNKEL (reference sequence). Here the CDR3 reads CARRAGGANEQFF. The CDR3 bases are TGTGCCCGACGGGCGGGGGGAGCAAATGAGCAGTTCTTC.

This clone appeared once. This chain connects TRBV19 to TRBJ1-6, with D uncertain. Trimming removed 4 bases from V and 10 bases from J, with 20 bases in between. CDR1 is LNHDA, CDR2 SQIVND, per germline (reference sequence). This CDR3 spans 16 amino acids. The CDR3 loop reads CASSTAARVPWSPLHF. In DNA form, the CDR3 reads TGTGCCAGTAGTACAGCCGCGAGGGTTCCTTGGTCACCCCTCCACTTT.

The chain joins TRBV6-5 to TRBJ2-5; TRBD2 aligns across 9 bases. Germline CDR1 MNHEY, CDR2 SVGAGI. There are 15 residues in the CDR3. V dropped 7 bases and J dropped 4; count of bases not matched to a gene: 10. The CDR3: CASTPIAGVGETQYF. The CDR3 region has the DNA TGTGCCAGCACCCCTATAGCGGGAGTCGGAGAGACCCAGTACTTC.

This chain joins TRBV11-2 and TRBJ2-7, with a weak D call TRBD1 (6 bases). Germline assignment: CDR1 SGHAT and CDR2 FQNNGV. The CDR3 is made up of 10 amino acids. V was cut by 5 bases and J by 7 bases, with 6 bases left in between. CDR3 nucleotides: TGTGCCAGCAGCCAGGGGGAGCAGTACTTC. Translation: CASSQGEQYF.

A few counts support this clone. CDR3 coding DNA: TGTGCCAGCAGTGACAGGGTTACCGGGGAGCTGTTTTTT. It yields the protein CASSDRVTGELFF. The chain carries TRBV2 and TRBJ2-2, with D maybe TRBD1 (5 bases). This CDR3 region has 13 residues. Deletions cut 3 bases from V and 5 bases from J, with 7 bases between. Germline V gene lookup returns CDR1 SNHLY and CDR2 FYNNEI.

This sequence joins TRBV9 and TRBJ2-5, with 7 bases fitting TRBD2. The CDR3 consists of 14 residues. V gave up 2 bases and J gave up 0 bases; unmatched junction bases: 1. Germline V gives CDR1 SGDLS, CDR2 YYNGEE. This CDR3 is CASSVTSDQETQYF. The CDR3 nucleotides read TGTGCCAGCAGCGTTACTAGCGACCAAGAGACCCAGTACTTC.

This rearrangement joins TRBV4-3 to TRBJ2-7; weak D call: TRBD1 (6 bases). V dropped 0 bases and J dropped 4 bases, with 10 bases sitting between them. The CDR3 spans 14 residues. CDR1 and CDR2 from the germline V gene are LGHNA and YSLEER. The CDR3 DNA sequence: TGCGCCAGCAGCCAAGAGACAGGACGGTACGAGCAGTACTTC. Its protein is CASSQETGRYEQYF.